A single sample gave rise to the 30 T cell receptor beta chains below, sequenced in a study of metastatic and nonmetastatic thyroid tumors. Thyroid surgery was performed in patients who had received no treatment beforehand. Via MiXCR, TCRdb re-called the PCR reads. This sample carries about 15,000 clones, about 3.7% of them seen once, and the ten largest clones take under 25%. Material: tumor tissue. The receptors originated from a female donor with papillary thyroid cancer or a benign thyroid nodule (not recorded which). Some clones in this sample may be carry-over from other donors' samples.

This clone was seen a few times. The gene calls are TRBV5-1 and TRBJ2-2; TRBD1 matches 10 bases. Germline values: CDR1 SGHRS, CDR2 YFSETQ. There are 17 residues in the CDR3. V shed 0 bases and J 7 bases; nucleotides not matched to a gene: 9. The CDR3 loop is CASSLVFRTGGIGELFF. The CDR3, as DNA: TGCGCCAGCAGCTTGGTGTTTCGGACAGGGGGTATCGGGGAGCTGTTTTTT.

This clone was counted only a few times. The genes are TRBV28 and TRBJ2-7; no reliable D call. Per the germline V gene, CDR1 is MDHEN and CDR2 is SYDVKM. The CDR3 runs 13 residues. V lost 2 bases, J lost 9 bases, and 14 bases lay in between. In DNA, the CDR3 is TGTGCCAGCAGTTTACCCGGGTCCCAGTGGCAGTACTTC. This codes for CASSLPGSQWQYF. The full variable domain, its missing parts supplied by reference TRBV28 and TRBJ2-7, is DVKVTQSSRYLVKRTGEKVFLECVQDMDHENMFWYRQDPGLGLRLIYFSYDVKMKEKGDIPEGYSVSREKKERFSLILESASTNQTSMYLCASSLPGSQWQYFGPGTRLTVT.

This chain links TRBV6-9 with TRBJ2-3, with D maybe TRBD2 (6 bases). Germline values: CDR1 MNHGY, CDR2 SVAAGI. Trimming cost V 3 bases and J 0 bases, with 10 bases left between them. The CDR3 covers 15 residues. The CDR3, as DNA: TGTGCCAGCAGTTACCGGGCGGGAAGCACAGATACGCAGTATTTT. It yields the protein CASSYRAGSTDTQYF.

The chain is built from TRBV4-3 and TRBJ2-7, with no clear D. In germline, CDR1 is LGHNA, CDR2 YSLEER. V was shortened by 0 bases and J by 1 base, with 10 bases between the two germline ends. This CDR3 spans 15 amino acids. CDR3 in amino acids: CASSQEAVGSYEQYF. The CDR3 region has the DNA TGCGCCAGCAGCCAAGAGGCGGTTGGGTCCTACGAGCAGTACTTC.

This chain connects TRBV5-1 to TRBJ1-2; D perhaps matches TRBD1 (5 bases). The V and J ends lost 0 bases and 7 bases respectively, with 10 bases between them. The CDR3 covers 13 residues. Germline CDR1 SGHRS, CDR2 YFSETQ. CDR3 nucleotides: TGCGCCAGCAGCTTGGAGCAGGGAACTGGCTACACCTTC. Its protein product is CASSLEQGTGYTF.

Only a few counts were recorded for this clone. The chain couples TRBV6-2 or TRBV6-3 to TRBJ2-7, with no clear D. Trimming removed 7 bases at V and 2 bases at J, with 9 bases between. The CDR3 has 12 amino acids. From germline, CDR1 is MNHEY and CDR2 SVGEGT. In DNA form, the CDR3 reads TGTGCCAGCACACATGATGCCTACGAGCAGTACTTC. Residues: CASTHDAYEQYF.

The chain couples TRBV19 to TRBJ2-2; perhaps TRBD1 as D (7 bases). V was trimmed by 0 bases and J by 3 bases, leaving 17 bases between them. CDR1 is LNHDA and CDR2 is SQIVND in the germline V gene (reference sequence). The length of the CDR3 is 18 residues. The CDR3 sequence: CASSIDLATGFYTGELFF. CDR3 sequence (DNA): TGTGCCAGTAGTATAGATCTAGCGACAGGGTTTTACACCGGGGAGCTGTTTTTT. The full variable domain, completed using reference TRBV19 and TRBJ2-2, is DGGITQSPKYLFRKEGQNVTLSCEQNLNHDAMYWYRQDPGQGLRLIYYSQIVNDFQKGDIAEGYSVSREKKESFPLTVTSAQKNPTAFYLCASSIDLATGFYTGELFFGEGSRLTVL.

V usage is TRBV6-2 or TRBV6-3 and J usage is TRBJ1-5, with 7 bases fitting TRBD1. J lost 2 bases, V lost 6 bases, and 7 bases had no gene match. Per the germline V gene, CDR1 is MNHEY and CDR2 is SVGEGT. This CDR3 is built from 15 residues. CDR3 amino acids: CASRMTGSGNQPQHF. The CDR3, as DNA: TGTGCCAGCAGAATGACAGGGTCGGGCAATCAGCCCCAGCATTTT.

In its sample, this clone was seen a few times. At one end the junction does not follow the germline gene, possibly because of a read error. The genes are TRBV12-3 or TRBV12-4 and TRBJ1-1; weak D call: TRBD1 (5 bases). There are 15 residues in the CDR3. CDR3 protein: CASSSMGDLNTEDSF. The CDR3 bases are TGTGCCAGCAGTTCTATGGGGGACTTGAACACTGAAGATTCCTTT.

The chain employs TRBV6-4 and TRBJ2-1; no firm D call. Germline V gives CDR1 MRHNA, CDR2 SNTAGT. The CDR3 consists of 13 residues. Deletions cut 0 bases from V and 10 bases from J, with 10 bases between. The CDR3 bases are TGTGCCAGCAGTGACTCGAGTAAAAGCGAGCAGTTCTTC. This codes for CASSDSSKSEQFF.

The chain is built from TRBV12-3 or TRBV12-4 and TRBJ1-4, with D possibly matching TRBD1 (5 bases). The CDR3 runs to 13 residues. Trimming pared 3 bases from V and 8 bases from J, leaving 10 bases between. CDR3 residues: CASSFAGQEKLFF. The CDR3 nucleotides read TGTGCCAGCAGTTTTGCAGGGCAGGAAAAACTGTTTTTT.

As regards this clone: At one boundary the junction diverges from the germline segment, which might be a read error. The rearrangement joins TRBV27 to TRBJ1-2; possible D gene TRBD1, 6 bases. In germline, CDR1 is MNHEY, CDR2 SMNVEV (reference sequence). This CDR3 is built from 12 residues. CDR3 amino acids: CASKGQSYCYTF. The CDR3 DNA reads TGTGCCAGCAAAGGACAGTCCTATTGCTACACCTTC.

The rearrangement uses TRBV28 and TRBJ2-5; D is perhaps TRBD1 (5 bases). Germline CDR1 MDHEN, CDR2 SYDVKM. The CDR3 is 15 residues long. Trimming stripped 6 bases from V and 5 bases from J, with 19 bases between. The CDR3, as DNA: TGTGCCAGCAGGCCTCCGGTTGGGGCCAGGGAGACCCAGTACTTC. Encoded protein: CASRPPVGARETQYF.

On this clone itself: Within the sample, other DNA sequences also encode this same CDR3. This chain links TRBV24-1 with TRBJ2-1; a weak D match, TRBD2 (6 bases). This CDR3 has 16 residues. Trimming left V 0 bases short and J 0 bases short, with 8 bases between. Germline V CDR1 and CDR2: KGHDR, SFDVKD. CDR3: CATSDLAGSSYNEQFF. As DNA, the CDR3 is TGTGCCACCAGTGATTTGGCCGGGAGCTCCTACAATGAGCAGTTCTTC.

The DNA of the CDR3 is TGTGCCAGCAGTTCTTGGTACTCCTACAATGAGCAGTTCTTC. Residues: CASSSWYSYNEQFF. This chain connects TRBV28 to TRBJ2-1; D ambiguous. CDR1 and CDR2 from the germline V gene are MDHEN and SYDVKM. CDR3 length: 14 residues. V was pared by 4 bases and J by 0 bases, with 7 bases between.

This clone was seen a few times. This sequence joins TRBV2 and TRBJ2-1, with 11 bases lining up with TRBD2. The CDR3 consists of 16 residues. Germline values: CDR1 SNHLY, CDR2 FYNNEI. J gave up 6 bases and V 6 bases, and 10 bases lay outside the gene matches. Here the CDR3 reads CASSPIKTSGVNEQFF. CDR3 nucleotides: TGTGCCAGCAGCCCTATAAAGACTAGCGGGGTCAATGAGCAGTTCTTC.

The V and J genes are TRBV25-1 and TRBJ2-2; TRBD1 matches at 9 bases. CDR3 length: 16 residues. The V and J ends lost 3 bases and 1 base, in that order; junction bases with no gene match: 3. CDR1 and CDR2 from the germline V gene are MGHDK and SYGVNS. Here the CDR3 reads CASSDVGQGNTGELFF. As DNA, the CDR3 is TGTGCCAGCAGTGACGTGGGACAGGGGAACACCGGGGAGCTGTTTTTT.

This clone qualifies as medium-sized (0.01 to 0.1%). V gene TRBV10-3 combines with J gene TRBJ2-2; TRBD2 matches 12 bases. This CDR3 comprises 18 residues. Germline V lookup: CDR1 ENHRY, CDR2 SYGVKD. J lost 6 bases, V lost 0 bases, and 8 bases had no gene match. The CDR3 reads CAISESILTSGSAGELFF. The CDR3 bases are TGTGCCATCAGTGAGTCGATCCTGACTAGCGGGAGCGCCGGGGAGCTGTTTTTT.

This sequence joins TRBV10-2 and TRBJ2-2; no clear D gene. V dropped 3 bases and J dropped 2 bases, with 1 base sitting between them. The CDR3 runs to 12 residues. The germline gives CDR1 WSHSY, CDR2 SAAADI. CDR3 DNA sequence: TGCGCCAGCAGTGACAACACCGGGGAGCTGTTTTTT. This encodes CASSDNTGELFF.

Only a few counts were recorded for this clone. The chain couples TRBV7-2 to TRBJ2-1; 10 nucleotides match TRBD2. Per germline, CDR1 SGHTA and CDR2 FQGNSA. CDR3 length: 17 amino acids. The V and J ends lost 2 bases and 9 bases, in that order; junction bases with no gene match: 13. In nucleotides, the CDR3 is TGTGCCAGCAGCTTATCACCTGGCCTAGCGGGAGTGTTTGAGCAGTTCTTC. Translating it yields CASSLSPGLAGVFEQFF.

This clone was picked up a small number of times. This chain joins TRBV12-5 and TRBJ1-2; D unresolved. The length of the CDR3 is 13 residues. V was shortened by 1 base and J by 7 bases, with 10 bases between the two germline ends. Germline V gene sequence: CDR1 LGHNT, CDR2 FRNRAP. CDR3 DNA: TGTGCTAGTGGTTTGGGCCATCCCCTTGGCTACACCTTC. It translates to CASGLGHPLGYTF.

Remarks on this clone: A much more abundant neighbour one base away suggests this may be a read error. The chain carries TRBV6-5 and TRBJ1-4; 7 bases line up with TRBD1. CDR3 length: 16 amino acids. The germline CDR1 and CDR2 sequences are MNHEY and SVGAGI. The V and J ends lost 2 bases and 5 bases, in that order; junction bases with no gene match: 8. CDR3: CASSYLTGKANEKLFF. The CDR3 region has the DNA TGTGCCAGCAGTTACCTGACAGGGAAGGCGAATGAAAAACTGTTTTTT.

This chain links TRBV6-1 with TRBJ1-2; a possible D gene is TRBD1 (5 bases). Trimming removed 6 bases from V and 4 bases from J, with 18 bases in between. The germline V gene has CDR1 MNHNS and CDR2 SASEGT. The CDR3 is 15 residues long. CDR3 amino acids: CASRERAGPLYGYTF. The CDR3 DNA follows: TGTGCCAGCAGAGAGCGGGCAGGGCCCCTCTATGGCTACACCTTC.

This clone was seen repeatedly, ten times or more. The J gene is TRBJ2-7, the V gene TRBV6-2 or TRBV6-3, with D tentatively TRBD2 (6 bases). The germline V gene encodes CDR1 MNHEY and CDR2 SVGEGT. Trimming took 2 bases from V and 3 from J, leaving 11 bases between them. This CDR3 spans 14 amino acids. The DNA of the CDR3 is TGTGCCAGCAGTTACGGGGGGTCCCTCTACGAGCAGTACTTC. Translating it yields CASSYGGSLYEQYF.

In this sample, this clone turned up a few times. The chain joins TRBV2 to TRBJ2-1; the match to TRBD2 covers 11 bases. The CDR3 has 18 residues. The V and J ends lost 6 bases and 2 bases, in that order; junction bases with no gene match: 12. From germline, CDR1 is SNHLY and CDR2 FYNNEI. CDR3 protein: CASRRTTGLADAYNEQFF. The CDR3 DNA sequence: TGTGCCAGCAGAAGAACTACGGGACTAGCGGACGCCTACAATGAGCAGTTCTTC.

In this sample, this clone turned up a few times. The chain has TRBV28 and TRBJ1-2; D might be TRBD1 (6 bases). Trimming took off 5 bases at V and 1 base at J, with 17 bases between the two ends. The CDR3 contains 16 residues. The germline V gene has CDR1 MDHEN and CDR2 SYDVKM. The CDR3 nucleotides are TGTGCCAGCAGTCCCCCCCGGGACAAAAATAACTATGGCTACACCTTC. This codes for CASSPPRDKNNYGYTF.

The chain couples TRBV18 to TRBJ1-3, with 7 bases fitting TRBD1. The CDR3 covers 14 residues. V dropped 3 bases and J dropped 4; count of bases not matched to a gene: 3. Germline assignment: CDR1 KGHSH and CDR2 LQKENI. CDR3 bases: TGTGCCAGCTCACCTAGGGACAGCGGAAACACCATATATTTT. Translated, it gives CASSPRDSGNTIYF.

This clone has only a few counts. Relative to the germline gene, one junction end is altered; a read error may explain this. This rearrangement joins TRBV5-1 to TRBJ2-5; D is unclear. The CDR3 is made up of 13 amino acids. CDR1 is SGHRS, CDR2 YFSETQ, per germline. The CDR3 protein is CASSHALQETQYF. The CDR3 region has the DNA TGTGCCAGCAGCCACGCCCTCCAAGAGACCCAGTACTTC.

This clone was detected a few times. CDR3 region: CATTTDPGRTQYF. For the CDR3, the DNA is TGTGCCACCACCACCGACCCCGGGAGGACCCAGTACTTC. The chain is built from TRBV6-1 and TRBJ2-5, with D perhaps TRBD2 (6 bases). V gave up 10 bases and J gave up 7 bases, with 19 bases separating them. The CDR3 loop spans 13 amino acids. Germline V lookup: CDR1 MNHNS, CDR2 SASEGT.

The chain combines TRBV6-1 with TRBJ1-2; tentative D call: TRBD1 (5 bases). V lost 2 bases and J lost 5, with 21 bases in between. The CDR3 consists of 17 residues. From germline, CDR1 is MNHNS and CDR2 SASEGT. In nucleotides, the CDR3 is TGTGCCAGCAGTGAACCGGTAACAGGCGTCCCCCCATATGGCTACACCTTC. Translation gives CASSEPVTGVPPYGYTF.